The next 20 T cell receptor beta chains were all read from a single sample in a study of blood T cell dynamics during melanoma immunotherapy. The time point here: week 3, after first cycle of checkpoint inhibitor. Profiling relied on immunoSEQ multiplex PCR, and the TCRdb table lists in-frame clones only, not all of them. The sample has 10,000 to 13,000 clones, roughly 83% seen once. Specimen: blood, collected from a patient treated with checkpoint blockade. Receptor source: a human donor with melanoma.

This rearrangement joins TRBV18 to TRBJ2-1, with TRBD2 matching 7 bases. The V segment lost 3 bases and the J segment 6 bases; nucleotides outside the gene matches: 11. The CDR3 length is 16 residues. The germline V gene has CDR1 KGHSH and CDR2 LQKENI. CDR3 sequence: CASSPPNTGTTNEQFF. CDR3 in DNA: TGTGCCAGCTCACCGCCTAATACGGGGACTACCAATGAGCAGTTCTTC.

The rearrangement links TRBV13 to TRBJ1-2, with no clear D. The length of the CDR3 is 15 residues. Trimming cost V 4 bases and J 3 bases, with 15 bases left between them. CDR1 PRHDT and CDR2 FYEKMQ come from the germline V gene (reference sequence). CDR3 nucleotides: TGTGCCAGCAGCTCGGATTCAATGCAAGACTATGGCTACACCTTC. Protein sequence: CASSSDSMQDYGYTF.

V usage is TRBV19 and J usage is TRBJ1-1; TRBD1 might be the D (5 bases). Germline V gives CDR1 LNHDA, CDR2 SQIVND (reference sequence). The CDR3 covers 14 residues. V was clipped by 8 bases and J by 1 base, with 14 bases between them. As DNA, the CDR3 is TGTGCCAGTGGCCGGGGGTTTTGGAACACTGAAGCTTTCTTT. Residues: CASGRGFWNTEAFF.

This clone is labeled medium-sized (0.01 to 0.1%). This chain joins TRBV30 and TRBJ1-1; TRBD1 aligns across 7 bases. This CDR3 contains 12 residues. Trimming cost V 5 bases and J 5 bases; bases outside gene matches: 5. From germline, CDR1 is GTSNPN and CDR2 SVGIG (reference sequence). CDR3 nucleotides: TGTGCCTGGGGTACAGGGGTGACTGAAGCTTTCTTT. Amino acids: CAWGTGVTEAFF.

The chain employs TRBV6-5 and TRBJ2-7; 9 bases match TRBD1. The germline V gene encodes CDR1 MNHEY and CDR2 SVGAGI. The CDR3 runs 14 residues. The ends lost 5 bases at V and 3 bases at J; junction bases unmatched: 5. The CDR3, as DNA: TGTGCCAGCAGTACCGGGACAGGGCGCTACGAGCAGTACTTC. Translated, it gives CASSTGTGRYEQYF.

This clone showed up just once. The J gene is TRBJ2-7, the V gene TRBV27; D call uncertain. This CDR3 is 13 amino acids long. From germline, CDR1 is MNHEY and CDR2 SMNVEV (reference sequence). V shed 6 bases and J shed 6 bases, with 15 bases lying between them. The DNA of the CDR3 is TGTGCCAGCAGAGAATTGGGGTTCGGCGAGCAGTACTTC. Protein: CASRELGFGEQYF.

CDR3 region: CASSYGLAGGGTDTQYF. In nucleotides, the CDR3 is TGTGCCAGCAGTTACGGACTAGCGGGGGGAGGGACAGATACGCAGTATTTT. The V gene is TRBV28, the J gene TRBJ2-3; 14 nucleotides align to TRBD2. Germline loops: CDR1 MDHEN, CDR2 SYDVKM. This CDR3 comprises 17 residues. The V and J ends lost 4 bases and 3 bases, in that order; junction bases with no gene match: 6.

The chain combines TRBV4-2 with TRBJ2-7; no reliable D call. Germline loops: CDR1 LGHNA, CDR2 YNFKEQ. The CDR3 covers 15 residues. Deletions cut 0 bases from V and 2 bases from J, with 11 bases between. The CDR3 DNA reads as TGTGCCAGCAGCCAAGATTTAGGCACGACCTACGAGCAGTACTTC. Amino acids: CASSQDLGTTYEQYF.

The chain's CDR3 is CASRSRTGDKSGNTIYF. As DNA, the CDR3 is TGTGCCAGTAGAAGCAGGACAGGGGATAAGTCTGGAAACACCATATATTTT. The chain combines TRBV19 with TRBJ1-3; TRBD1 matches 9 bases. The CDR3 runs to 17 residues. Unmatched junction bases numbered 10, after V lost 6 bases and J lost 1 base. Per germline, CDR1 LNHDA and CDR2 SQIVND (reference sequence). Supplemented by reference TRBV19 and TRBJ1-3, the full variable domain reads DGGITQSPKYLFRKEGQNVTLSCEQNLNHDAMYWYRQDPGQGLRLIYYSQIVNDFQKGDIAEGYSVSREKKESFPLTVTSAQKNPTAFYLCASRSRTGDKSGNTIYFGEGSWLTVV.

The chain carries TRBV7-2 and TRBJ1-3; no reliable D call. V dropped 3 bases and J dropped 4 bases, with 4 bases sitting between them. Germline lookup yields CDR1 SGHTA and CDR2 FQGNSA. The CDR3 totals 12 residues. DNA of the CDR3: TGTGCCAGCAGCTTTCGGGGAAACACCATATATTTT. Amino acids: CASSFRGNTIYF.

The genes are TRBV5-6 and TRBJ1-3; TRBD1 might be the D (5 bases). Germline CDR1 SGHDT, CDR2 YYEEEE. V shed 2 bases and J shed 0 bases, with 9 bases lying between them. This CDR3 is built from 15 residues. The CDR3 here is CASSLGHYSGNTIYF. The CDR3, as DNA: TGTGCCAGCAGCTTAGGACATTACTCTGGAAACACCATATATTTT.

The rearrangement joins TRBV29-1 to TRBJ2-5; 8 bases agree with TRBD1. The CDR3 runs to 12 residues. J gave up 5 bases and V 6 bases, and 5 bases lay outside the gene matches. Germline CDR1 reads SQVTM; CDR2 reads ANQGSEA. CDR3 coding DNA: TGCAGCGTGGACAGGGCGGGGGAGACCCAGTACTTC. As protein: CSVDRAGETQYF.

This clone appeared a few times. The rearrangement links TRBV7-3 to TRBJ2-3; 7 positions match TRBD2. CDR3 size: 16 residues. CDR1 and CDR2 from the germline V gene are SGHTA and FQGTGA. V was pared by 5 bases and J by 2 bases, with 10 bases of the junction left unmatched. For the CDR3, the DNA is TGTGCCAGCAGCCTAATGGGGGGGTCGACCACAGATACGCAGTATTTT. Translating gives CASSLMGGSTTDTQYF.

The rearrangement joins TRBV19 to TRBJ1-6, with TRBD1 as a possible D gene (6 bases). Between the trimmed V and J ends, which lost 8 bases and 11 bases, there was a span of 16 bases. This CDR3 is built from 13 residues. Germline CDR1 reads LNHDA; CDR2 reads SQIVND (reference sequence). The CDR3 nucleotides read TGTGCCAGTGAGCAAGGGTGGGGGCCACCCCTCCACTTT. Translating gives CASEQGWGPPLHF.

With regard to this clone: The junction departs from germline at one end; a sequencing error may be responsible. V and J are TRBV6-1 and TRBJ2-5, with 9 bases matching TRBD2. Looked up from germline, CDR1 is MNHNS and CDR2 is SASEGT. The CDR3 is made up of 16 amino acids. Here the CDR3 reads CASSEGVSGGQETQYF. The CDR3 bases are TGTGCCAGCAGCGAAGGGGTTAGCGGGGGTCAAGAGACCCAGTACTTC.

The chain combines TRBV7-6 with TRBJ2-1, with TRBD1 as a possible D gene (5 bases). The V gene lost 6 bases and the J gene lost 8 bases, with 20 bases spanning the gap. Germline CDR1 reads SGHVS; CDR2 reads FNYEAQ. This CDR3 region has 15 residues. CDR3 coding DNA: TGTGCCAGCAGGAAGGGGTGGGCTAAGAAGGATGAGCAGTTCTTC. As protein: CASRKGWAKKDEQFF. The complete variable domain, with remaining parts taken from reference TRBV7-6 and TRBJ2-1, reads GAGVSQSPRYKVTKRGQDVALRCDPISGHVSLYWYRQALGQGPEFLTYFNYEAQQDKSGLPNDRFSAERPEGSISTLTIQRTEQRDSAMYRCASRKGWAKKDEQFFGPGTRLTVL.

This chain connects TRBV6-6 to TRBJ2-7; TRBD1 is a possible D gene (5 bases). Germline V gives CDR1 MNHNY, CDR2 SVGAGI (reference sequence). With 0 bases removed from V and 5 bases from J, the gap between germline ends came to 11 bases. The CDR3 is 14 amino acids. The CDR3 protein is CASSYSNRGHEQYF. CDR3 sequence (DNA): TGTGCCAGCAGTTACTCGAATAGGGGCCACGAGCAGTACTTC.

With respect to this clone: Different DNA sequences within this sample yield the same CDR3. The V gene is TRBV9, the J gene TRBJ1-3; D unclear. Deletions cut 0 bases from V and 0 bases from J, with 10 bases between. CDR3 length equals 16 residues. CDR1 and CDR2 from the germline V gene are SGDLS and YYNGEE. CDR3: CASSVDGRSSGNTIYF. For the CDR3, the DNA is TGTGCCAGCAGCGTAGATGGGAGGAGCTCTGGAAACACCATATATTTT.

This clone was detected only once. The rearrangement uses TRBV5-1 and TRBJ1-1; D perhaps matches TRBD1 (6 bases). Deletions cut 0 bases from V and 6 bases from J, with 12 bases between. The length of the CDR3 is 14 residues. The V gene's germline CDR1 is SGHRS and CDR2 YFSETQ. CDR3 nucleotide sequence: TGCGCCAGCAGCTTGGCATGGGGGGCGGCTGAAGCTTTCTTT. This gives the protein CASSLAWGAAEAFF.

V usage is TRBV18 and J usage is TRBJ2-3, with 16 bases lining up with TRBD2. CDR1 KGHSH and CDR2 LQKENI come from the germline V gene. The J segment lost 1 base and the V segment lost 0 bases, leaving 1 base of the junction unmatched. This CDR3 is built from 18 residues. The CDR3 DNA reads as TGTGCCAGCTCACCACCGGGACTAGCGGGGGGGGGCACAGATACGCAGTATTTT. Translation gives CASSPPGLAGGGTDTQYF.